This is a list of T cell receptor beta chains from one sample in a study of cytomegalovirus exposure and HLA in healthy donors. Sequencing was performed with immunoSEQ multiplex PCR; in TCRdb, only in-frame clones are kept and a portion is missing. The sample gives about 120,000 clones, approximately 90% of which show up once; roughly 4.4% is in the top ten. The sequencing input was PBMCs. These receptors were obtained from a man aged 18 to 30 in good health and CMV-seropositive. The CDR3 runs from the conserved cysteine through the conserved F or W. Each record gives: clone size, D gene, J gene, V gene, CDR3 DNA, CDR3 protein. D genes are given only for firm matches. Where a row states a size, it is once, few, many or the class of an expanded clone; other rows omit it.

.,.,TRBJ1-3,TRBV7-2,TGTGCCAGCAGCTTAGGACGTGCCAGGGGAAACACCATATATTTT,CASSLGRARGNTIYF
.,.,TRBJ1-4,TRBV29-1,TGCAGCGTTGGAGGGGGGGCTGCAACTAATGAAAAACTGTTTTTT,CSVGGGAATNEKLFF
.,TRBD1,TRBJ1-1,TRBV14,TGTGCCAGCAGCAAGGACAGGGGGCGCACTGAAGCTTTCTTT,CASSKDRGRTEAFF
.,.,TRBJ1-4,TRBV7-9,TGTGCCAGCAGCTTAGTGGGGGCCGATGAAAAACTGTTTTTT,CASSLVGADEKLFF
few,.,TRBJ1-5,TRBV28,TGTGCCAGCAGCTCACTCAGGGGCGGCAATCAGCCCCAGCATTTT,CASSSLRGGNQPQHF
.,TRBD1,TRBJ1-1,TRBV4-2,TGTGCCAGCAGCCCCGACAGGGCGGGAGGAACTGAAGCTTTCTTT,CASSPDRAGGTEAFF
.,.,TRBJ2-5,TRBV13,TGTGCCAGCAGCTTACAGGGGACCCAGTACTTC,CASSLQGTQYF
.,.,TRBJ1-1,TRBV30,TGTGCCTGGAGTGCCACAGGGAGCACTGAAGCTTTCTTT,CAWSATGSTEAFF
once,TRBD2,TRBJ2-5,TRBV5-6,TGTGCCAGCAGCTCGCCCCTCGGGACTAGAGGCGGTGAGACCCAGTACTTC,CASSSPLGTRGGETQYF
.,TRBD1,TRBJ1-4,TRBV5-1,TGCGCCAGCAGCCCGGCGGGGGGGACAGGGGCAACTAATGAAAAACTGTTTTTT,CASSPAGGTGATNEKLFF
.,.,TRBJ1-2,TRBV6-6,TGTGCCAGCAGTACTCTATATGGCTACACCTTC,CASSTLYGYTF
once,TRBD1,TRBJ1-2,TRBV6-6,TGTGCCAGCAGTTATCCCGACAGGGCTCGGGGCTACACCTTC,CASSYPDRARGYTF
once,.,TRBJ1-3,TRBV6-6,TGTGCCAGCAGTTCCGGGGGGTTTTACTCCGGAAACACCATATATTTT,CASSSGGFYSGNTIYF
.,TRBD1,TRBJ1-6,TRBV9,TGTGCCAGCAGCGTGGGGACAGGGGAAACTAATTCACCCCTCCACTTT,CASSVGTGETNSPLHF
few,.,TRBJ1-6,TRBV5-1,TGCGCCAGCAGCTTGGAAAGAGATTCACCCCTCCACTTT,CASSLERDSPLHF
.,.,TRBJ2-2,TRBV4-1,TGCGCCAGCAGCGAAACAGGGACCGGGGAGCTGTTTTTT,CASSETGTGELFF
.,.,TRBJ1-3,TRBV5-5,TGTGCCAGCAGCTTGAATACAGGCTCTGGAAACACCATATATTTT,CASSLNTGSGNTIYF
.,TRBD2,TRBJ2-1,TRBV18,TGTGCCAGCTCACCGATAGCCCCCGGGACTAGCCGTCTAGAGCAGTTCTTC,CASSPIAPGTSRLEQFF
.,.,TRBJ2-5,TRBV12-2,TGTGCAAGTCGCTTACAGACCCTCGTGACTACCGAAGAGACCCAGTACTTC,CASRLQTLVTTEETQYF
.,.,TRBJ2-3,TRBV4-2,TGTGCCAGCAGCCAGGTTTGGGGGGGCCGCACAGATACGCAGTATTTT,CASSQVWGGRTDTQYF
.,TRBD1,TRBJ2-7,TRBV5-4,TGTGCCAGCAGCTCACAGGGGGCGCAGGAGCAGTACTTC,CASSSQGAQEQYF
.,.,TRBJ1-1,TRBV20-1,TGCAGTGCTAGAGACAGGGCGGAAGCTTTCTTT,CSARDRAEAFF
.,.,TRBJ1-1,TRBV11-2,TGTGCCAGCAGCCCCGGTCGGAACACTGAAGCTTTCTTT,CASSPGRNTEAFF
.,.,TRBJ1-5,TRBV28,TGTGCCAGCAGAGACAGTAATAGCAATCAGCCCCAGCATTTT,CASRDSNSNQPQHF
.,.,TRBJ2-7,TRBV6-1,TGTGCCAGCAGTGAAGCGGGCAGATACGAGCAGTACTTC,CASSEAGRYEQYF
.,.,TRBJ1-5,TRBV6-1,TGTGCCAGCAGTCCCCCACTTAATCAGCCCCAGCATTTT,CASSPPLNQPQHF
.,.,TRBJ2-7,TRBV2,TGTGCCAGCAGTAGGTCAGGTCGATCTCACGAGCAGTACTTC,CASSRSGRSHEQYF
.,TRBD2,TRBJ2-1,TRBV5-6,TGTGCCAGCAGCTTCTTCAGCGGGGATGACAATGAGCAGTTCTTC,CASSFFSGDDNEQFF
.,TRBD1,TRBJ1-2,TRBV11-2,TGTGCCAGCAGCTTAGAGAGGGGGCTAGGACGAAATCTACCCTATGGCTACACCTTC,CASSLERGLGRNLPYGYTF
once,.,TRBJ1-2,TRBV5-1,TGCGCCAGCAGCTTGGAGACACCGTTATCGGGGGGCTACACCTTC,CASSLETPLSGGYTF
.,.,TRBJ1-1,TRBV4-1,TGCGCCAGCAGCTCCGAGCCGGTGAACACTGAAGCTTTCTTT,CASSSEPVNTEAFF
.,TRBD1,TRBJ2-1,TRBV7-2,TGTGCCAGCAGCCCGCAGGGGGATTCCTCCTACAATGAGCAGTTCTTC,CASSPQGDSSYNEQFF
.,.,TRBJ2-1,TRBV5-4,TGTGCCAGCACAACCACGGGGGGCCCCTCCTACAATGAGCAGTTCTTC,CASTTTGGPSYNEQFF
once,.,TRBJ1-4,TRBV19,TGTGCCAGTAGTATGGCAGGGGCCCATGAAAAACTGTTTTTT,CASSMAGAHEKLFF
.,TRBD2,TRBJ2-1,TRBV10-1,TGCGCCAGCAGTGTTCGCGGGGGGGCCGGGAATGAGCAGTTCTTC,CASSVRGGAGNEQFF
.,TRBD1,TRBJ2-7,TRBV10-3,TGTGCCATCAGTGAACCCTACACAGGGGCCGGCGAGCAGTACTTC,CAISEPYTGAGEQYF
.,.,TRBJ1-6,TRBV7-9,TGTGCCAGCAGCTTAAATGGGCCAGATAATTCACCCCTCCACTTT,CASSLNGPDNSPLHF
.,TRBD1,TRBJ1-2,TRBV5-4,TGTGCCAGCAGCCTCCTGGGGACAGGGGACAATGGCTACACCTTC,CASSLLGTGDNGYTF
.,.,TRBJ2-1,TRBV6-6,TGTGCCAGCAGTGAGGAGGATGGTAGCGATGAGCAGTTCTTC,CASSEEDGSDEQFF
.,TRBD1,TRBJ2-2,TRBV6-4,TGTGCCAGCAGGGACAGGGAGGCCGGGGAGCTGTTTTTT,CASRDREAGELFF
.,TRBD1,TRBJ2-7,TRBV5-4,TGCGCCAGCAGCCCAACGACAGGGGGTAGGAACGAGCAGTACTTC,CASSPTTGGRNEQYF
.,.,TRBJ1-5,TRBV11-2,TGTGCCAGCAGCTTGCACGAGGGTAATCAGCCCCAGCATTTT,CASSLHEGNQPQHF
.,.,TRBJ2-7,TRBV5-8,TGTGCCAGCCGCCCGGGCGGGACCGAGCAGTACTTC,CASRPGGTEQYF
.,TRBD1,TRBJ2-3,TRBV9,TGTGCCAGCAGCGCCCGGGACAGGGTAATAGCAGATACGCAGTATTTT,CASSARDRVIADTQYF